This T cell receptor (beta chain) was recovered during a study of blood T cells in healthy people across ages. Study-wide background: About one barcoded beta molecule per two T cells was the capture yield of template switching.

Study findings and constraints: Older age went with lower TCR beta diversity per million T cells, in a roughly linear way.

Of note for this clonotype: Antigen unknown.

A sample-barcoded 5' primer and a J-beta primer mix were used in a second PCR of roughly 7 to 12 cycles. MiXCR was run by TCRdb on the 5' RACE reads, yielding one entry per CDR3 protein. The sample lists hundreds of thousands of distinct CDR3 sequences, around half seen once, with under 35% in the top ten. Sequences were obtained from blood. This TCR was recovered from a woman aged 55-70 years in good health.

This CDR3 is CASSSITGETEAFF. The CDR3 bases are TGCGCCAGCAGTTCGATCACAGGGGAAACTGAAGCTTTCTTT. V and J are TRBV5-1 and TRBJ1-1; 7 positions agree with TRBD1. The CDR3 loop spans 14 amino acids. V gave up 5 bases and J gave up 5 bases; unmatched junction bases: 9. Germline V lookup: CDR1 SGHRS, CDR2 YFSETQ.